These 27 T cell receptor beta chains share one sample of origin, sequenced in a study of radiation and T cells in renal cell carcinoma (dated by TCRdb to 2018 to 2020). Libraries came from the immunoSEQ multiplex PCR assay. The immuneACCESS repertoire file appears here via TCRdb, limited to in-frame rearrangements. These files lack a portion of the clones; in checked studies, under half of the deficit traces to unresolved V genes, and the cause of the others is not known. Present in this sample are 10,000 to 15,000 clones, roughly 34% of which were seen just once. The ten largest clonotypes hold 15% of the sample. The time point tag for this specimen amounts to: tumor resected at nephrectomy. This specimen's treatment or condition label, per the study, means: 15 Gy SBRT to primary tumor, nephrectomy 4 weeks later. Here the sequenced sample was tumor tissue, taken from a patient whose treatment included radiotherapy and nephrectomy. The origin of the receptors is a man aged 55 to 70 with renal cell carcinoma.

The V call is TRBV2, the J call TRBJ1-5; 7 bases fit TRBD1. J gave up 3 bases and V 5 bases, and 7 bases lay outside the gene matches. The germline V gene encodes CDR1 SNHLY and CDR2 FYNNEI. The CDR3 sequence is 15 residues long. The chain's CDR3 is CASSSETGSNQPQHF. CDR3 in DNA: TGTGCCAGCAGTTCGGAGACAGGGTCCAATCAGCCCCAGCATTTT.

Only a few counts were recorded for this clone. V and J are TRBV7-3 and TRBJ2-1; 8 bases agree with TRBD2. CDR3 size: 14 residues. Germline V lookup: CDR1 SGHTA, CDR2 FQGTGA. V lost 5 bases and J lost 7; bases outside the gene matches: 7. The CDR3: CASSPSGSHNEQFF. The CDR3 DNA sequence: TGTGCCAGCAGCCCGAGCGGGAGTCATAATGAGCAGTTCTTC.

V gene TRBV6-5 combines with J gene TRBJ2-1; weak D call: TRBD1 (6 bases). Trimming took off 2 bases at V and 9 bases at J, with 14 bases between the two ends. The length of the CDR3 is 14 residues. Germline CDR1 is MNHEY and CDR2 is SVGAGI. This chain's CDR3 is CASSYTQGFGEQFF. The CDR3 DNA reads TGTGCCAGCAGTTACACACAGGGTTTCGGTGAGCAGTTCTTC.

This clone was found a few times. The rearrangement links TRBV7-6 to TRBJ2-1; 8 positions match TRBD1. Germline V gene lookup returns CDR1 SGHVS and CDR2 FNYEAQ. V shed 6 bases and J 8 bases; nucleotides not matched to a gene: 6. The CDR3 runs to 13 residues. Written as DNA, the CDR3 is TGTGCCAGCAGACAGGGGGGAGTCTATGAGCAGTTCTTC. This sequence encodes CASRQGGVYEQFF.

In this sample, this clone turned up a few times. This chain joins TRBV7-8 and TRBJ2-3, with TRBD2 matching 7 bases. Trimming cost V 1 base and J 5 bases; bases outside gene matches: 6. CDR1 and CDR2 (germline): SGHVS, FQNEAQ. The CDR3 sequence is 15 residues long. CDR3 sequence (DNA): TGTGCCAGCAGCTTAGGGCTAGCGGTTCAAGATACGCAGTATTTT. It specifies CASSLGLAVQDTQYF.

The chain joins TRBV5-1 to TRBJ2-1, with a tentative D call TRBD2 (6 bases). CDR3 length: 15 amino acids. CDR1 and CDR2 from the germline V gene are SGHRS and YFSETQ. With 4 bases removed from V and 5 bases from J, the gap between germline ends came to 16 bases. CDR3 in amino acids: CASSKGRPGDNEQFF. Written as DNA, the CDR3 is TGCGCCAGCAGCAAGGGACGTCCGGGGGACAATGAGCAGTTCTTC.

This clone was observed a few times. The gene calls are TRBV7-8 and TRBJ2-1; TRBD2 agrees at 11 bases. The germline V gene encodes CDR1 SGHVS and CDR2 FQNEAQ. The CDR3 sequence is 16 residues long. V was clipped by 5 bases and J by 4 bases; unmatched bases: 7. CDR3 sequence: CASSRSGTSGYNEQFF. The DNA for the CDR3 is TGTGCCAGCAGCCGCTCCGGGACTAGCGGTTACAATGAGCAGTTCTTC.

This clone is medium-sized. This rearrangement joins TRBV13 to TRBJ2-1, with a possible D match to TRBD1 (6 bases). The CDR3 runs 15 residues. Germline V gene lookup returns CDR1 PRHDT and CDR2 FYEKMQ (reference sequence). The V end was cut by 0 bases, the J end by 2 bases, with 8 bases between. CDR3 in DNA: TGTGCCAGCAGCTTAGGACAGGGCGCCTACAATGAGCAGTTCTTC. This translates into CASSLGQGAYNEQFF.

This clone was counted between two and nine times. This chain links TRBV5-1 with TRBJ2-1; 9 bases match TRBD1. The V segment lost 3 bases and the J segment 0 bases; nucleotides outside the gene matches: 1. Germline V gene data show CDR1 as SGHRS and CDR2 as YFSETQ. The CDR3 loop spans 15 amino acids. DNA of the CDR3: TGCGCCAGCAGCTGGACAGGGGCCTCCTACAATGAGCAGTTCTTC. This translates into CASSWTGASYNEQFF.

V gene TRBV18 combines with J gene TRBJ2-3, with D hard to call. V shed 0 bases and J shed 6 bases, with 4 bases lying between them. CDR1 is KGHSH, CDR2 LQKENI, per germline. The CDR3 is 12 residues long. This CDR3 reads CASSPPADTQYF. Here the CDR3 DNA reads TGTGCCAGCTCACCACCGGCGGATACGCAGTATTTT.

This clone was detected only a few times. The chain joins TRBV9 to TRBJ2-7, with D perhaps assigned TRBD1 or TRBD2 (5 bases each). Per the germline V gene, CDR1 is SGDLS and CDR2 is YYNGEE. V lost 3 bases to trimming and J lost 2 bases, with 15 bases between them. This CDR3 has 15 amino acids. CDR3 sequence reads: CASSEGMGTPYEQYF. The CDR3 coding sequence is TGTGCCAGCAGCGAGGGGATGGGGACCCCCTACGAGCAGTACTTC. The variable domain in full, completed from reference TRBV9 and TRBJ2-7, reads DSGVTQTPKHLITATGQRVTLRCSPRSGDLSVYWYQQSLDQGLQFLIQYYNGEERAKGNILERFSAQQFPDLHSELNLSSLELGDSALYFCASSEGMGTPYEQYFGPGTRLTVT.

This clone appeared many times. V and J are TRBV11-2 and TRBJ1-2, with 7 positions matching TRBD1. Trimming took 5 bases from V and 3 from J; bases not matched to a gene: 3. Germline lookup yields CDR1 SGHAT and CDR2 FQNNGV. The CDR3 sequence is 13 residues long. The CDR3 sequence: CASSPQGDYGYTF. CDR3 nucleotides: TGTGCCAGCAGCCCGCAGGGGGACTATGGCTACACCTTC. Using reference TRBV11-2 and TRBJ1-2 for the parts outside the CDR3, the full variable domain is EAGVAQSPRYKIIEKRQSVAFWCNPISGHATLYWYQQILGQGPKLLIQFQNNGVVDDSQLPKDRFSAERLKGVDSTLKIQPAKLEDSAVYLCASSPQGDYGYTFGSGTRLTVV.

This chain connects TRBV6-5 to TRBJ2-1, with a weak D call TRBD2 (6 bases). The germline V and J ends were trimmed by 2 bases and 3 bases, with 8 bases remaining between them. This CDR3 contains 14 residues. Germline assignment: CDR1 MNHEY and CDR2 SVGAGI. The CDR3 sequence is CASSYGEVYNEQFF. The CDR3 DNA reads as TGTGCCAGCAGTTACGGGGAGGTCTACAATGAGCAGTTCTTC.

With respect to this clone: An end of the junction does not agree with germline; a read error may underlie this. Other DNA sequences in this sample translate to the same CDR3. This chain joins TRBV18 and TRBJ1-5, with unresolved D. The length of the CDR3 is 12 residues. In germline, CDR1 is KGHSH, CDR2 LQKENI. CDR3 region: CASSPPNQPQHF. The CDR3 DNA reads TGTGCCAGCTCACCACCGAATCAACCCCAGCATTTT.

This clone came up a few times. Different DNA sequences within this sample yield the same CDR3. The chain couples TRBV6-5 to TRBJ1-2; possible D gene TRBD1, 5 bases. Trimming removed 0 bases at V and 6 bases at J, with 8 bases between. Germline V lookup: CDR1 MNHEY, CDR2 SVGAGI. This CDR3 contains 13 residues. CDR3 sequence (DNA): TGTGCCAGCAGTTACTCGAGAGGGGATGGCTACACCTTC. The encoded protein is CASSYSRGDGYTF.

This chain connects TRBV20-1 to TRBJ2-5; D perhaps matches TRBD2 (5 bases). Germline CDR1 is DFQATT and CDR2 is SNEGSKA (reference sequence). CDR3 length: 11 residues. Trimming cost V 4 bases and J 2 bases, with 5 bases left between them. The DNA of the CDR3 is TGCAGTGCTACGGGGCAAGAGACCCAGTACTTC. This encodes CSATGQETQYF.

Within the sample, this clone is medium-sized. The chain employs TRBV6-6 and TRBJ2-7, with D perhaps matching TRBD1 (6 bases). Trimming took 4 bases from V and 5 from J, leaving 18 bases between them. In germline, CDR1 is MNHNY, CDR2 SVGAGI (reference sequence). This CDR3 spans 15 amino acids. The chain's CDR3 is CASSSTGHSQDEQYF. The CDR3 nucleotides are TGTGCCAGCAGTTCCACGGGACACTCGCAGGACGAGCAGTACTTC.

This chain joins TRBV27 and TRBJ1-5, with D possibly TRBD1 on 6 matching bases. The CDR3 has 15 residues. CDR1 is MNHEY and CDR2 is SMNVEV in the germline V gene (reference sequence). V lost 5 bases and J 6 bases, leaving 17 bases between the germline ends. CDR3 bases: TGTGCCAGCAGTGGCGGGGTCGGGGGCACTCAGCCCCAGCATTTT. This gives the protein CASSGGVGGTQPQHF.

This clone has ten or more counts. The chain joins TRBV19 to TRBJ1-1; D remains unclear. The germline V gene has CDR1 LNHDA and CDR2 SQIVND (reference sequence). Between the trimmed V and J ends, which lost 3 bases and 2 bases, there was a span of 10 bases. This CDR3 comprises 14 residues. DNA of the CDR3: TGTGCCAGTAGTATTTTATCCAAAAACACTGAAGCTTTCTTT. It is translated as CASSILSKNTEAFF.

This chain joins TRBV2 and TRBJ2-1, with 10 bases lining up with TRBD2. Germline assignment: CDR1 SNHLY and CDR2 FYNNEI. CDR3 length: 16 residues. J lost 3 bases, V lost 6 bases, and 8 bases had no gene match. The CDR3 bases are TGTGCCAGCAGATCCAGCGGGGGGGCCTTCTACAATGAGCAGTTCTTC. Translating gives CASRSSGGAFYNEQFF.

The V call is TRBV7-2, the J call TRBJ2-5, with no clear D. V was cut by 3 bases and J by 5 bases, with 7 bases left in between. Germline V CDR1 and CDR2: SGHTA, FQGNSA. The CDR3 length is 12 residues. In DNA, the CDR3 is TGTGCCAGCAGCTTTGGGGTCGAGACCCAGTACTTC. Encoded protein: CASSFGVETQYF.

The chain uses TRBV5-1 and TRBJ2-7; D is possibly TRBD2 (6 bases). CDR1 SGHRS and CDR2 YFSETQ come from the germline V gene. The CDR3 sequence is 17 residues long. V was shortened by 0 bases and J by 1 base, with 17 bases between the two germline ends. The CDR3 is CASSLGPAGRRSYEQYV. The CDR3 DNA is TGCGCCAGCAGCTTGGGACCGGCGGGACGGAGATCCTACGAGCAGTACGTC.

This sequence joins TRBV28 and TRBJ2-3, with D maybe TRBD1 (5 bases). V gave up 5 bases and J gave up 14 bases, with 23 bases separating them. Germline loops: CDR1 MDHEN, CDR2 SYDVKM. The CDR3 loop spans 14 amino acids. The CDR3 loop reads CASSGAERSAGWYF. In DNA, the CDR3 is TGTGCCAGCAGTGGGGCTGAGAGGAGCGCCGGTTGGTATTTT. The whole variable domain, filled in from reference TRBV28 and TRBJ2-3, reads DVKVTQSSRYLVKRTGEKVFLECVQDMDHENMFWYRQDPGLGLRLIYFSYDVKMKEKGDIPEGYSVSREKKERFSLILESASTNQTSMYLCASSGAERSAGWYFGPGTRLTVL.

Notes on this clone: At one end the junction does not follow the germline gene, possibly because of a read error. This chain joins TRBV30 and TRBJ1-2; 8 nucleotides line up with TRBD1. The CDR3 runs 11 residues. Germline-derived CDR1 and CDR2 are GTSNPN and SVGIG (reference sequence). The CDR3 DNA sequence: TGTGCCTGGAGTAGGGGGACAGGCAGGTTATTC. Protein: CAWSRGTGRLF.

CDR3 sequence: CSADPILAGAGNEQFF. The CDR3 region has the DNA TGCAGCGCCGACCCAATACTAGCGGGAGCGGGCAATGAGCAGTTCTTC. The chain links TRBV29-1 to TRBJ2-1, with 11 bases aligning to TRBD2. Unmatched junction bases numbered 14, after V lost 7 bases and J lost 6 bases. The length of the CDR3 is 16 residues. Per germline, CDR1 SQVTM and CDR2 ANQGSEA.

The chain combines TRBV6-5 with TRBJ2-7; TRBD2 aligns across 12 bases. From germline, CDR1 is MNHEY and CDR2 SVGAGI. Unmatched junction bases numbered 3, after V lost 5 bases and J lost 4 bases. The CDR3 runs 14 residues. DNA for the CDR3: TGTGCCAGCAGTCTAGCGGGGGGGCCGTACGAGCAGTACTTC. Protein sequence: CASSLAGGPYEQYF.

The chain links TRBV6-1 to TRBJ2-1; 14 nucleotides match TRBD2. V trimming: 3 bases; J trimming: 7 bases; junction bases outside the gene matches: 17. The CDR3 has 20 amino acids. Germline values: CDR1 MNHNS, CDR2 SASEGT. The CDR3 DNA follows: TGTGCCAGCAGTGACCCGAGAGGGACTAGCGGGGGCCGCCTAGGTAATGAGCAGTTCTTC. It is translated as CASSDPRGTSGGRLGNEQFF.